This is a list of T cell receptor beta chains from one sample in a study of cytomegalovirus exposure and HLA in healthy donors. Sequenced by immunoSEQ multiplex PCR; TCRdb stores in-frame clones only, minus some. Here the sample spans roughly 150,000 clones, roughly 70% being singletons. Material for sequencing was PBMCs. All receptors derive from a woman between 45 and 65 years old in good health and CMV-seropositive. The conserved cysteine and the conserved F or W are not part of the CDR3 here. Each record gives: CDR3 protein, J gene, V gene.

cdr3_aa: ASSLARGGTEAF
j_call: TRBJ1-1
v_call: TRBV5-1

cdr3_aa: ASSSRGQGAGQNTGELF
j_call: TRBJ2-2
v_call: TRBV5-1

cdr3_aa: ASSQDPSSWGYT
j_call: TRBJ1-2
v_call: TRBV4-1

cdr3_aa: ASSQDQTLGGSYEQY
j_call: TRBJ2-7
v_call: TRBV4-1

cdr3_aa: ASRKEENMNTEAF
j_call: TRBJ1-1
v_call: TRBV2

cdr3_aa: ASSLWGQLSYEQY
j_call: TRBJ2-7
v_call: TRBV5-6

cdr3_aa: ASSLNRATNEKLF
j_call: TRBJ1-4
v_call: TRBV7-2

cdr3_aa: ASSLTGGDGPVAF
j_call: TRBJ1-1
v_call: TRBV7-3

cdr3_aa: ASSLFAGANTEAF
j_call: TRBJ1-1
v_call: TRBV5-1

cdr3_aa: ASSGLEGTGRYEQY
j_call: TRBJ2-7
v_call: TRBV5-1

cdr3_aa: ASSDEGGGTDTQY
j_call: TRBJ2-3
v_call: TRBV10-1

cdr3_aa: ASSIFSSGGRRIEETQY
j_call: TRBJ2-5
v_call: TRBV19

cdr3_aa: ASSESREQF
j_call: TRBJ2-1
v_call: TRBV10-2

cdr3_aa: ASSLGLAGNTGELF
j_call: TRBJ2-2
v_call: TRBV5-5

cdr3_aa: ASSPGQGIEKLF
j_call: TRBJ1-4
v_call: TRBV2

cdr3_aa: ASSIQHTSGGRGELF
j_call: TRBJ2-2
v_call: TRBV19

cdr3_aa: ASSQGLAGVNTGELF
j_call: TRBJ2-2
v_call: TRBV4-1

cdr3_aa: ASSLGDRGNFVMGSYEQY
j_call: TRBJ2-7
v_call: TRBV5-4

cdr3_aa: ASSRMWEDEQY
j_call: TRBJ2-7
v_call: TRBV6-5

cdr3_aa: ASSVSGGGITDTQY
j_call: TRBJ2-3
v_call: TRBV9

cdr3_aa: ASSLQGPTTEAF
j_call: TRBJ1-1
v_call: TRBV7-2

cdr3_aa: ASSLDRANYGYT
j_call: TRBJ1-2
v_call: TRBV5-1

cdr3_aa: ASSRLNYRIQETQY
j_call: TRBJ2-5
v_call: TRBV11-1

cdr3_aa: ASSLGQGSQPQH
j_call: TRBJ1-5
v_call: TRBV5-1

cdr3_aa: ASSAGGASTDTQY
j_call: TRBJ2-3
v_call: TRBV9

cdr3_aa: ASRPDRRTSYEQY
j_call: TRBJ2-7
v_call: TRBV6-5

cdr3_aa: ASSGGPEAEAF
j_call: TRBJ1-1
v_call: TRBV9

cdr3_aa: ASSEGRGQEAF
j_call: TRBJ1-1
v_call: TRBV10-1

cdr3_aa: ASSIPAGSSGANVLT
j_call: TRBJ2-6
v_call: TRBV19

cdr3_aa: ASRAGQDFGNTIY
j_call: TRBJ1-3
v_call: TRBV6-1

cdr3_aa: ASSADPAAEAF
j_call: TRBJ1-1
v_call: TRBV9

cdr3_aa: ASKDSPGELF
j_call: TRBJ2-2
v_call: TRBV10-3

cdr3_aa: ASSIQTGEQF
j_call: TRBJ2-1
v_call: TRBV19

cdr3_aa: ASSPENRGLTGELF
j_call: TRBJ2-2
v_call: TRBV5-1

cdr3_aa: ASRGQGGTEAF
j_call: TRBJ1-1
v_call: TRBV2

cdr3_aa: ASSPGTGVEETQY
j_call: TRBJ2-5
v_call: TRBV18